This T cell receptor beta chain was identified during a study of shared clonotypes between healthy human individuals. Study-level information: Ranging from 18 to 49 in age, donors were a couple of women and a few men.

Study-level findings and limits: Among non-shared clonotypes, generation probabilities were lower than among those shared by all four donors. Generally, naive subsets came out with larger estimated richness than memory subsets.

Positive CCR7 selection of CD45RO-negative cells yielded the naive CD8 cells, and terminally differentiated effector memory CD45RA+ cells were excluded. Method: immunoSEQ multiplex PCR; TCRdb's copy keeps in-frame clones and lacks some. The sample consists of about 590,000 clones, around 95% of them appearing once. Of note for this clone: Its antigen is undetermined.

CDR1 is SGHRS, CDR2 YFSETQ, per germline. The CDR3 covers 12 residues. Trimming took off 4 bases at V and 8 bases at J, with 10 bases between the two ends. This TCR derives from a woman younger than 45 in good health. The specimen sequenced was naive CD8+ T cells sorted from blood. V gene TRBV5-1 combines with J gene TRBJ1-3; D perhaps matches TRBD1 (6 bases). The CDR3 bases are TGCGCCAGCAGCCCCAGGGGTGACACCATATATTTT. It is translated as CASSPRGDTIYF. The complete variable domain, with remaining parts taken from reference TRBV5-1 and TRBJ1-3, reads KAGVTQTPRYLIKTRGQQVTLSCSPISGHRSVSWYQQTPGQGLQFLFEYFSETQRNKGNFPGRFSGRQFSNSRSEMNVSTLELGDSALYLCASSPRGDTIYFGEGSWLTVV.